The following is a T cell receptor beta chain sequence with its context. Authors of the study amplified TCR beta CDR3 regions from RNA transcripts. HTBI primers drove first-round RT-PCR of the TCR CDR3. TCRdb recomputed calls from the multiplex PCR reads with MiXCR, one row per CDR3 protein. This repertoire shows a few hundred thousand distinct CDR3 sequences, approximately 15% found once; its top ten account for 34%. Enrolled ophthalmopathy patients presented with a Clinical Activity Score of at least 3, a NOSPECS grade of at least 4, and disease duration under 3 months. The sample is drawn from a study of T cells in Graves' hyperthyroidism and ophthalmopathy. There are 14 residues in the CDR3. The germline V gene has CDR1 DFQATT and CDR2 SNEGSKA (reference sequence).

The specimen was blood. The receptor was isolated from a woman aged 35 to 49 with Graves' ophthalmopathy. The V call is TRBV20-1, the J call TRBJ1-5; D is perhaps TRBD1 (6 bases). The CDR3 DNA reads TGCAGCGCGATTAGGGACATGGAATATCAGCCCCAGCATTTT. It codes for CSAIRDMEYQPQHF.